This T cell receptor (beta chain) was recovered during a study of shared clonotypes between healthy human individuals (TCRdb year 2020). In the study overall: Two women and a few men aged 18 to 49 years were included in the cohort. For each donor, three plates each were used for CD4 naive and CD4 memory, two plates were used for CD8 naive, and one plate was used for CD8 memory. To estimate repertoire size and how much clonotype sharing occurs between individuals, the study deeply sequenced the blood TCR repertoires of five healthy adults. Each donor's leukapheresis produced roughly between roughly 0.85 and 9.5 billion PBMCs. To increase sequencing depth and limit assay-specific biases, TCR repertoire library preparation and sequencing were carried out by different laboratories using diverse techniques. Beyond this particular receptor, the publication reports: Even with the large sequencing depth, rarefaction of the sorted-subset datasets indicated that sequencing was incomplete. Estimated clonotype richness was generally larger for naive than for memory subsets. Sampling was limited to blood, and TCR repertoires in tissue likely differ from TCR repertoires in blood. Pairwise subsampling indicated that sequencing depth was expected to affect the degree of clonotype sharing among donors. Higher generation probabilities were observed for clonotypes shared by all four sorted-subset donors than for non-shared clonotypes. The genetic and exposure-history diversity represented was limited by the small number of donors. Sharing across a handful of donors was observed for 4.5% to 6.5% of naive CD4, about 3.2% of naive CD8, 2.3% of memory CD4, and around 0.4% of memory CD8 clonotypes.

This clone has a single count. The antigen this receptor binds is unknown. One base away there is no much larger clone; base qualities are not given. TCR CDR3 regions were amplified from genomic DNA by multiplex PCR using the deep immunoSEQ assay. Extracted genomic DNA from each cell subset was distributed evenly across all wells of several immunoSEQ 96-well plates, and each plate was treated as a replicate. For sorted subsets, around 200 ng genomic DNA, equal to approximately 30,000 T cell genomes, was loaded into each replicate PCR. Purified libraries were measured with a Qubit 3.0 fluorometer, size-checked on a Bioanalyzer 2100, and measured again with the KAPA Library Quantification kit. Every immunoSEQ 96-well plate was sequenced on a dedicated single-read 150-cycle Illumina NextSeq 550 flow cell. In the source study's methods: Because the immunoSEQ output held only junctional sequences and lacked quality scores, the filtering could not match the filtering applied to full-length reads. To assign V/J genes and CDR3, sequences were annotated using PyIR, a Python wrapper for IgBLAST v1.9, with IMGT germline references. Reads were filtered out if the reads had weak V/J assignments (E-value above 1e-6), no CDR3, stop codons, out-of-frame junctions, or ambiguous translated residues. V3J clonotypes were defined as sequences sharing an identical inferred V gene, J gene, and CDR3 amino acid sequence. Percentage overlap between repertoires was computed as shared unique clonotypes divided by the size of the smaller repertoire. Three approaches were used to assess repertoire richness: RTK rarefaction, the Chao1 estimator, and Recon v2.1 estimates of unobserved clonotypes. For all TCRbeta clonotypes obtained by the gDNA method from a handful of donors, generation probabilities were computed with OLGA. Entries here come from immuneACCESS through TCRdb and include only in-frame sequences with V and J called. Some clones fail to appear in such tables; in the studies checked, an unresolved V gene covers under half of the shortfall, and the cause of the remainder is unknown. V and J calls and clone size are as listed in that table; D and trimming were resolved from the DNA. Recorded for this sample are millions of clones; roughly 94% of them occurred a single time. The ten largest account for 0.9% to 1.4% of the sample.

For the CD8 naive samples, CD45RO-negative cells were positively selected for CCR7, yielding a CD45RA+CCR7+ population from which TemRA cells were excluded. The donors were healthy, HIV-negative adults with no recently reported acute infections or vaccinations. All donors were Caucasian adults living in Nashville, Tennessee, USA. Blood was obtained by leukapheresis, after which PBMCs were separated by Ficoll-Histopaque density gradient centrifugation and cryopreserved in liquid nitrogen vapor phase. Analytical flow cytometry was used to check the purity and quantity of each magnetically sorted T cell population. From each sorted fraction, genomic DNA was isolated and quantified by UV absorbance on a Nanodrop 2000c. The CDR3 holds 15 amino acids from the cysteine to the phenylalanine. Of the read, only the CDR3 DNA is kept; its 45 bases are in frame from base 1. V is pared back by 8 bases and J by 8 bases, with 22 bases lying between the germline termini. CDR1 MNHNS and CDR2 SASEGT are derived from the germline V gene.

This clonotype was sampled from a young man in good health. The chain is assembled from TRBV6-1 and TRBJ2-1; the D gene cannot be named for sure. Sequenced material: naive CD8+ T cells sorted from blood. Taken with the paper, the label for cell subset or site translates to: CD45RA+CCR7+. The DNA is as follows: TGTGCCAGCTCAGGACCGAGCCGAAGTCTCGATGAGCAGTTCTTC. This encodes CASSGPSRSLDEQFF.